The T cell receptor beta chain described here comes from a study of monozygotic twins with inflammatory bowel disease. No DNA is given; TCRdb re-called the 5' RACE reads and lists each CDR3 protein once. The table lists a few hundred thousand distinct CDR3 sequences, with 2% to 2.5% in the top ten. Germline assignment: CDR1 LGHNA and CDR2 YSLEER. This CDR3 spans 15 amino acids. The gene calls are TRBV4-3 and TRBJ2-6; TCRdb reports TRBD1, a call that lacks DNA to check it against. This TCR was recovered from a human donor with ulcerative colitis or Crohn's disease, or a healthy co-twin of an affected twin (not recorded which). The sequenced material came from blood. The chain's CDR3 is CASTTGGSGANVLTF.